The rows below give T cell receptor beta chains drawn from one sample of a study of blood T cell repertoires in COVID-19. The method was immunoSEQ multiplex PCR; TCRdb's version includes in-frame clones alone and lacks a portion of them. The sample consists of nearly 110,000 clones, 71% of them appearing once. The specimen sequenced was peripheral blood. These receptors were collected from a human donor with acute or convalescent COVID-19. The donor label of this sample is uncertain. Each CDR3 is given with its conserved first and last residue. The D gene is left open where the match is weak. Some rows have no size entry. The others give once, few or many, or a class for an expanded clone.

. TRBJ2-5 TRBV6-5 . CASGPGLGGPETQYF TGTGCCAGCGGACCGGGACTAGGGGGCCCGGAGACCCAGTACTTC
. TRBJ2-1 TRBV7-3 TRBD2 CASSRGLDDEQFF TGTGCCAGCAGCCGCGGACTAGACGATGAGCAGTTCTTC
many TRBJ2-4 TRBV15 . CATSRQVIKNIQYF TGTGCCACCAGCAGACAGGTTATCAAAAACATTCAGTACTTC
. TRBJ1-3 TRBV7-2 . CASSLDRTNTIYF TGTGCCAGCAGCCTTGACAGAACAAACACCATATATTTT
. TRBJ2-7 TRBV4-2 TRBD2 CASSQDPSGGEYEQYF TGTGCCAGCAGCCAAGATCCTAGCGGGGGGGAGTACGAGCAGTACTTC
. TRBJ2-5 TRBV7-7 . CASSLSQGETQYF TGTGCTAGCAGCTTAAGCCAGGGGGAGACCCAGTACTTC
. TRBJ2-1 TRBV7-9 . CASSYIRGAPNEQFF TGTGCCAGCAGCTATATCAGGGGGGCCCCCAATGAGCAGTTCTTC
. TRBJ1-6 TRBV2 . CASSRQARTLHF TGTGCCAGCAGTCGACAGGCGAGGACCCTCCACTTT
. TRBJ2-1 TRBV24-1 TRBD1 CATTKSGTENEQFF TGTGCCACCACGAAGTCCGGGACAGAGAATGAGCAGTTCTTC
. TRBJ1-2 TRBV9 . CASSGQVDGYTF TGTGCCAGCAGCGGACAGGTGGATGGCTACACCTTC
. TRBJ2-3 TRBV24-1 . CATSEEGYTQYF TGTGCCACCAGTGAGGAGGGTTATACGCAGTATTTT
. TRBJ2-5 TRBV5-1 . CASSLTSLRETQYF TGCGCCAGCAGCTTGACGAGTTTGAGAGAGACCCAGTACTTC
few TRBJ1-2 TRBV12-3/TRBV12-4 . CASSLRQLYGYTF TGTGCCAGCAGTTTAAGACAGCTATATGGCTACACCTTC
. TRBJ1-6 TRBV19 . CASSEDSSYNSPLHF TGTGCCAGTAGTGAGGACAGCTCCTATAATTCACCCCTCCACTTT
. TRBJ1-2 TRBV3-1/TRBV3-2 TRBD1 CASSQSTGVGYTF TGTGCCAGCAGCCAAAGTACAGGGGTCGGCTACACCTTC
once TRBJ2-3 TRBV10-3 TRBD2 CAIRTSGVTDTQYF TGTGCCATTCGGACTAGCGGGGTCACAGATACGCAGTATTTT
. TRBJ2-7 TRBV4-1 . CASSLTKEGYEQYF TGCGCCAGCAGCCTAACCAAGGAGGGGTACGAGCAGTACTTC
medium-sized TRBJ1-1 TRBV12-3/TRBV12-4 . CASSFGGPEAFF TGTGCCAGCAGTTTCGGGGGACCTGAAGCTTTCTTT
. TRBJ1-2 TRBV5-1 . CASSLDTGTYGYTF TGCGCCAGCAGCTTAGATACAGGGACCTATGGCTACACCTTC
. TRBJ1-6 TRBV30 . CAWSAGRGYSPLHF TGTGCCTGGAGTGCCGGACGGGGATATTCACCCCTCCACTTT
. TRBJ1-1 TRBV29-1 . CSVVRRTAATEAFF TGCAGCGTTGTCCGCCGGACAGCAGCCACTGAAGCTTTCTTT
. TRBJ1-2 TRBV6-6 . CASSRQTNYGYTF TGTGCCAGCAGCCGACAGACTAACTATGGCTACACCTTC
. TRBJ2-1 TRBV5-1 . CASSYGGGAWNEQFF TGCGCCAGCAGTTATGGAGGGGGCGCTTGGAATGAGCAGTTCTTC
few TRBJ2-1 TRBV5-1 TRBD2 CASTRPGLDESLYNEQFF TGCGCCAGCACCAGACCGGGACTAGACGAGTCCCTATACAATGAGCAGTTCTTC
. TRBJ1-5 TRBV28 TRBD1 CASSSPGQGNQPQHF TGTGCCAGCAGCTCGCCGGGACAGGGCAATCAGCCCCAGCATTTT
. TRBJ2-7 TRBV6-2/TRBV6-3 . CASSYLLGGGSYEQYF TGTGCCAGCAGTTATTTGCTGGGGGGTGGTTCCTACGAGCAGTACTTC
. TRBJ2-2 TRBV19 TRBD2 CASSIRLPLAGAGELFF TGTGCCAGTAGTATACGCCTCCCACTAGCGGGGGCCGGGGAGCTGTTTTTT
. TRBJ2-5 TRBV4-1 TRBD2 CASAQSGLAEETQYF TGCGCCAGCGCCCAGAGCGGACTAGCCGAAGAGACCCAGTACTTC
. TRBJ2-2 TRBV3-1/TRBV3-2 . CASSQAHRTGGSGELFF TGTGCCAGCAGCCAAGCCCACCGGACAGGAGGGAGCGGGGAGCTGTTTTTT
. TRBJ2-3 TRBV3-1/TRBV3-2 TRBD2 CASSQRTSGALTDTQYF TGTGCCAGCAGCCAGAGGACTAGCGGGGCACTCACAGATACGCAGTATTTT
. TRBJ1-4 TRBV12-5 TRBD1 CASAPDRGLTNEKLFF TGTGCTAGTGCCCCGGACAGGGGGCTAACTAATGAAAAACTGTTTTTT
. TRBJ2-2 TRBV29-1 TRBD2 CSASEGRAGELFF TGCAGCGCCTCGGAGGGGAGGGCCGGGGAGCTGTTTTTT
. TRBJ1-2 TRBV19 TRBD1 CASSRGGTALSYGYTF TGTGCCAGTAGTCGAGGAGGGACAGCTCTTTCCTATGGCTACACCTTC
few TRBJ1-4 TRBV24-1 TRBD1 CAKDRLNEKLFF TGTGCCAAGGACAGGCTTAATGAAAAACTGTTTTTT
. TRBJ2-3 TRBV2 TRBD2 CASRQRGGTDTQYF TGTGCCAGTCGGCAACGGGGGGGCACAGATACGCAGTATTTT
once TRBJ1-2 TRBV12-5 TRBD1 CASGLGTGEGYTF TGTGCTAGTGGTTTGGGGACAGGGGAAGGCTACACCTTC